Listed below are T cell receptor beta chains from one sample, sequenced in a study of cytomegalovirus exposure and HLA in healthy donors. Sequencing used immunoSEQ multiplex PCR; TCRdb keeps in-frame clones, though not all of them. The sample consists of fewer than 180,000 clones, 75% to 85% of them appearing once. Sequencing was carried out using PBMCs. The receptor set was obtained from a human donor in good health. CDR3s include the opening cysteine and the closing phenylalanine or tryptophan. A D gene is named only where the DNA matches it firmly. Only part of the rows carry a size: once, few, many, or a class if the clone is expanded.

clone size	J gene	CDR3 length	D gene	V gene	CDR3 DNA	CDR3 protein
once	TRBJ1-5	17	TRBD1	TRBV28	TGTGCCAGCCGGGGACAGGGATGGTCAGCCCGCGGTCAGCCCCAGCATTTT	CASRGQGWSARGQPQHF
NA	TRBJ2-4	17	NA	TRBV5-6	TGTGCCAGCAGCTTGAGCGGGTCCGGCGTTGCCAAAAACATTCAGTACTTC	CASSLSGSGVAKNIQYF
NA	TRBJ2-7	16	TRBD2	TRBV4-2	TGTGCCAGCAGCCAAGGCATTAAACTAGCGCCCTACGAGCAGTACTTC	CASSQGIKLAPYEQYF
NA	TRBJ2-5	14	TRBD1	TRBV7-9	TGTGCCAGCAGCCCGGACAGGGGGCGAGAGACCCAGTACTTC	CASSPDRGRETQYF
NA	TRBJ1-2	15	TRBD1	TRBV7-9	TGTGCCAGCAGCTTCGGAACCGGACAGGGGGATGGCTACACCTTC	CASSFGTGQGDGYTF
NA	TRBJ2-3	16	TRBD2	TRBV7-2	TGTGCCAGCAGCTTACTTAGCGGGGGGGCATCAGATACGCAGTATTTT	CASSLLSGGASDTQYF
NA	TRBJ1-5	17	NA	TRBV5-8	TGTGCCAGCAGCTTAGCATCGGCCGGGGATAGCAATCAGCCCCAGCATTTT	CASSLASAGDSNQPQHF
few	TRBJ2-3	16	NA	TRBV6-5	TGTGCCAGCAGTTATTCGGGGACCTCAGGGGCAGATACGCAGTATTTT	CASSYSGTSGADTQYF
NA	TRBJ2-2	13	NA	TRBV2	TGTGCCACTTCTCTAGCGCCCCCCGGGGAGCTGTTTTTT	CATSLAPPGELFF
few	TRBJ1-1	12	TRBD1	TRBV15	TGTGCCACCAGAGACAGGGACACTGAAGCTTTCTTT	CATRDRDTEAFF
NA	TRBJ1-5	14	NA	TRBV7-9	TGTGCCAGCAGCTTCGGGCAGGGCGATCAGCCCCAGCATTTT	CASSFGQGDQPQHF
NA	TRBJ2-7	11	NA	TRBV11-2	TGTGCCAGCAGCTCTAGCTACGAGCAGTACTTC	CASSSSYEQYF
NA	TRBJ2-7	15	TRBD2	TRBV19	TGTGCCAGTAGTATGGTTAGCGGGATTCAGTACGAGCAGTACTTC	CASSMVSGIQYEQYF
NA	TRBJ2-7	12	NA	TRBV18	TGTGCCAGCTCACAACAGGGCTACGAGCAGTACTTC	CASSQQGYEQYF
NA	TRBJ2-3	16	TRBD2	TRBV4-2	TGTGCCAGCAGCCAAGTGGGAGCGGGGCACACAGATACGCAGTATTTT	CASSQVGAGHTDTQYF
NA	TRBJ1-5	15	NA	TRBV7-8	TGTGCCAGCAGCTTAGACAGGGACACTAATCAGCCCCAGCATTTT	CASSLDRDTNQPQHF
NA	TRBJ2-3	15	NA	TRBV28	TGTGCCAGCACCCGGAGACAGACGTCGCTAGATACGCAGTATTTT	CASTRRQTSLDTQYF
NA	TRBJ2-1	14	NA	TRBV5-6	TGTGCCAGCAGCTTTTCACGTGACTATAATGAGCAGTTCTTC	CASSFSRDYNEQFF
few	TRBJ1-1	16	NA	TRBV19	TGTGCCAGTAGACCCTATGGCAGGGAGGGGAACACTGAAGCTTTCTTT	CASRPYGREGNTEAFF
NA	TRBJ2-7	13	TRBD1	TRBV7-8	TGTGCCAGCAGCCCCCGGGACAGGGATAAGCAGTACTTC	CASSPRDRDKQYF
NA	TRBJ1-2	13	NA	TRBV6-5	TGTGCCAGCACAGGGGCCGACAAGTATGGCTACACCTTC	CASTGADKYGYTF
NA	TRBJ2-2	15	NA	TRBV5-4	TGTGCCAGCAGCTTGGGGCTAGCGCCAGCCGGGGAGCTGTTTTTT	CASSLGLAPAGELFF
NA	TRBJ1-5	13	NA	TRBV13	TGTGCCAGCAGCTTAGGCCTGAATCAGCCCCAGCATTTT	CASSLGLNQPQHF
NA	TRBJ1-5	14	TRBD1	TRBV19	TGTGCCAGTAACTATGGACAGGATAATCAGCCCCAGCATTTT	CASNYGQDNQPQHF
once	TRBJ1-1	16	NA	TRBV27	TGTGCCAGCAGTCAGCACAGGGAACCAGTGAACACTGAAGCTTTCTTT	CASSQHREPVNTEAFF